The clone carrying this TCR beta chain showed up many times. The antigen is undetermined. The DNA ends 3 residues before the CDR3 does, and the rest of the CDR3 is filled in from the germline J gene. The sample originates from a study of T cell clonality in common variable immunodeficiency. Most patients and controls had Caucasian heritage. For at least one year, all CVID subjects received replacement immunoglobulin. Broader study findings: Fewer deletions and N-nucleotide insertions were reportedly seen in common variable immunodeficiency TCR beta sequences.

TCRdb keeps only in-frame clones here, not all; method: immunoSEQ multiplex PCR. There are 25,000 to 35,000 clones in the sample, none observed a single time. This CDR3 spans 12 amino acids. Looked up from germline, CDR1 is DFQATT and CDR2 is SNEGSKA (reference sequence). V was clipped by 3 bases and J by 5 bases, with 8 bases between them. Sequencing used peripheral blood mononuclear cells. J is TRBJ2-1 and V is TRBV20-1; D ambiguous. The origin of this receptor is a human donor with common variable immunodeficiency. CDR3 bases read: TGCAGTGCTAGCGGCCAGGACAATGAG. This encodes CSASGQDNE. In full, the CDR3 reads CSASGQDNEQFF.